The entry that follows covers one T cell receptor beta chain sequence. The antigen is unknown. Produced via immunoSEQ multiplex PCR; TCRdb's table is partial and in-frame only. Of around 300,000 clones in the sample, approximately 86% were seen once. Treatment noted: roughly 18 received Ad26.COV2.S at low or high dose, single or two shots; roughly five received placebo; per-sample allocation not given. Day 63 after the first vaccine or placebo injection was the time point for sampling. The record originates from a study of Ad26.COV2.S vaccination and SARS-CoV-2 variants. Study-wide context: Once, or twice with 56 days between doses, Ad26.COV2.S was given intramuscularly. Broader study findings: Vaccinated and placebo-treated recipients had similar non-spike TCR breadth. Vaccine recipients showed a spike-specific TCR breadth that was higher than in placebo recipients. An underestimation of total T cell responses may have resulted from the TCR breadth and depth analyses.

The germline CDR1 and CDR2 sequences are SGHTA and FQGNSA. This CDR3 spans 17 amino acids. V lost 1 base and J 4 bases, leaving 18 bases between the germline ends. The sequence came from a person between 18 and 60 years old who received the Ad26.COV2.S COVID-19 vaccine or a placebo. Here the sequenced sample was peripheral blood, taken in a trial of Ad26.COV2.S vaccine versus placebo. This chain connects TRBV7-2 to TRBJ2-3, with D possibly matching TRBD2 (6 bases). CDR3 in amino acids: CASSLGGGGMVADTQYF. DNA of the CDR3: TGTGCCAGCAGCTTAGGGGGAGGTGGTATGGTCGCAGATACGCAGTATTTT. The full variable domain, in which reference TRBV7-2 and TRBJ2-3 provide the parts outside the CDR3, is GAGVSQSPSNKVTEKGKDVELRCDPISGHTALYWYRQSLGQGLEFLIYFQGNSAPDKSGLPSDRFSAERTGGSVSTLTIQRTQQEDSAVYLCASSLGGGGMVADTQYFGPGTRLTVL.